Listed below are T cell receptor beta chains from one sample, sequenced in a study of shared clonotypes between healthy human individuals. Clones were sequenced by immunoSEQ multiplex PCR, and TCRdb holds only the in-frame ones, with some missing. This sample has under 600,000 clones; over 60% occur once, and the top ten carry around an eighth. Sequencing was done on a sample of PBMCs. The source is a woman in her thirties or forties in good health. Some clones in this sample may be carry-over from other donors' samples. Each CDR3 is given with its conserved first and last residue. The D gene is left open where the match is weak. For some rows the clone size is stated as once, few or many, or as a class when expanded; others skip it.

clone size	V gene	J gene	D gene	CDR3 protein	CDR3 DNA
NA	TRBV29-1	TRBJ2-3	NA	CSAKKGFRVGTDTQYF	TGCAGCGCCAAGAAGGGATTTAGGGTGGGCACAGATACGCAGTATTTT
NA	TRBV7-6	TRBJ2-1	NA	CASRQPGGADEQFF	TGTGCCAGCAGGCAACCCGGGGGAGCCGATGAGCAGTTCTTC
few	TRBV28	TRBJ2-3	NA	CASVDPSTDTQYF	TGTGCCAGCGTCGACCCGAGCACAGATACGCAGTATTTT
NA	TRBV2	TRBJ1-4	NA	CASSAQDRDFSEKLFF	TGTGCCAGCAGTGCACAGGACCGGGATTTTAGTGAAAAACTGTTTTTT
NA	TRBV7-9	TRBJ1-1	NA	CASSPRTSNTEAFF	TGTGCCAGCAGCCCCCGGACCTCGAACACTGAAGCTTTCTTT
NA	TRBV5-1	TRBJ2-2	TRBD2	CASSSIYGRAGELFF	TGCGCCAGCAGCTCCATATACGGGAGGGCCGGGGAGCTGTTTTTT
once	TRBV7-9	TRBJ2-2	TRBD2	CASSVLAGQNGELFF	TGTGCCAGCAGCGTACTAGCGGGACAAAACGGGGAGCTGTTTTTT
NA	TRBV28	TRBJ2-7	TRBD2	CASREDATYEQYF	TGTGCCAGTCGGGAGGACGCCACCTACGAGCAGTACTTC
NA	TRBV5-1	TRBJ2-1	TRBD1	CASSLAGQGAYNEQFF	TGCGCCAGCAGCTTGGCGGGACAGGGGGCCTACAATGAGCAGTTCTTC
NA	TRBV7-9	TRBJ2-7	NA	CASSLAPGQFYEQYF	TGTGCCAGCAGCTTAGCACCGGGACAATTCTACGAGCAGTACTTC
NA	TRBV9	TRBJ2-7	TRBD1	CASSARPDRAYEQYF	TGTGCCAGCAGCGCCCGACCTGACAGGGCCTACGAGCAGTACTTC
NA	TRBV21-1	TRBJ2-5	NA	CASSKVWLAGDGGQETQYF	TGTGCCAGCAGCAAAGTTTGGCTAGCGGGAGATGGAGGTCAAGAGACCCAGTACTTC
NA	TRBV7-9	TRBJ2-4	NA	CASSLGGAEPIQYF	TGTGCCAGCAGCTTAGGGGGGGCTGAACCCATTCAGTACTTC
NA	TRBV13	TRBJ2-7	NA	CASSWRQGRMGEQYF	TGTGCCAGCAGCTGGCGGCAGGGGCGTATGGGCGAGCAGTACTTC
NA	TRBV27	TRBJ2-7	NA	CASSLVAVYGGEQYF	TGTGCCAGCAGTTTGGTAGCGGTCTATGGGGGGGAGCAGTACTTC
NA	TRBV9	TRBJ2-1	NA	CASAMAGGPYNEQFF	TGTGCCAGCGCTATGGCGGGCGGGCCCTACAATGAGCAGTTCTTC
NA	TRBV19	TRBJ1-1	NA	CASSMGRNTEAFF	TGTGCCAGTAGTATGGGGAGGAACACTGAAGCTTTCTTT
NA	TRBV2	TRBJ2-1	NA	CASRRLVVGNEQFF	TGTGCCAGCAGGAGACTAGTTGTGGGGAATGAGCAGTTCTTC
NA	TRBV5-4	TRBJ2-5	NA	CASSLSRASGETQYF	TGTGCCAGCAGCTTGTCTCGAGCAAGCGGCGAGACCCAGTACTTC
NA	TRBV30	TRBJ2-7	TRBD1	CAWSGTGIYEQYF	TGTGCCTGGAGTGGGACAGGGATTTACGAGCAGTACTTC
NA	TRBV27	TRBJ2-7	TRBD2	CASSSIAGSSYEQYF	TGTGCCAGCAGTTCAATAGCGGGAAGCTCCTACGAGCAGTACTTC
NA	TRBV6-5	TRBJ1-6	TRBD1	CASSWRTGTEVSPLHF	TGTGCCAGCAGTTGGAGGACGGGGACAGAGGTTTCACCCCTCCACTTT
NA	TRBV5-6	TRBJ1-2	NA	CASSLVRQQQNYGYTF	TGTGCCAGCAGCTTGGTTAGGCAGCAGCAAAACTATGGCTACACCTTC
NA	TRBV28	TRBJ2-3	NA	CASSLGAEGPTDTQYF	TGTGCCAGCAGTTTAGGGGCGGAGGGCCCCACAGATACGCAGTATTTT
NA	TRBV28	TRBJ1-3	NA	CASSSFRRSGNTIYF	TGTGCCAGCAGTTCCTTCAGGCGGTCAGGAAACACCATATATTTT
NA	TRBV11-2	TRBJ2-7	TRBD1	CASSLRRGGTGSYEQYF	TGTGCCAGCAGCTTAAGAAGGGGGGGGACAGGGAGTTACGAGCAGTACTTC
NA	TRBV11-1	TRBJ2-5	NA	CASSFGSAETQYF	TGTGCCAGCAGCTTCGGGAGTGCAGAGACCCAGTACTTC
NA	TRBV29-1	TRBJ1-2	NA	CSVGTGHLYGYTF	TGCAGCGTTGGAACTGGACACCTCTATGGCTACACCTTC
once	TRBV7-2	TRBJ1-2	TRBD1	CASSLLPRGWSGYTF	TGTGCCAGCAGCTTACTCCCCAGGGGGTGGAGTGGCTACACCTTC
NA	TRBV7-2	TRBJ1-5	NA	CASSSQWGSNQPQHF	TGTGCCAGCAGCTCCCAATGGGGGAGCAATCAGCCCCAGCATTTT
NA	TRBV7-3	TRBJ2-3	TRBD2	CASSPSGGRDTQYF	TGTGCCAGCAGCCCCTCGGGGGGGCGAGATACGCAGTATTTT
NA	TRBV7-3	TRBJ2-7	TRBD2	CASSLSGGMEQYF	TGTGCCAGCAGCCTATCCGGGGGGATGGAGCAGTACTTC
NA	TRBV9	TRBJ1-1	TRBD1	CASSPRTGTLNTEAFF	TGTGCCAGCAGCCCTCGGACAGGGACCCTGAACACTGAAGCTTTCTTT
once	TRBV10-3	TRBJ2-3	NA	CAISESQPGFGDTQYF	TGTGCCATCAGTGAGTCCCAGCCGGGGTTCGGAGATACGCAGTATTTT
once	TRBV19	TRBJ2-7	TRBD2	CASSSGRATHLYEQYF	TGTGCCAGTAGTAGCGGGAGGGCAACCCACCTCTACGAGCAGTACTTC
NA	TRBV7-3	TRBJ1-1	NA	CASSRTRGTEAFF	TGTGCCAGCAGCCGAACCCGGGGCACTGAAGCTTTCTTT
NA	TRBV28	TRBJ2-2	NA	CASSPPWDTGELFF	TGTGCCAGCAGTCCCCCATGGGACACCGGGGAGCTGTTTTTT
NA	TRBV7-6	TRBJ2-1	TRBD2	CASSLVWGREGEQFF	TGTGCCAGCAGCTTAGTCTGGGGCAGGGAGGGTGAGCAGTTCTTC
NA	TRBV10-3	TRBJ1-4	NA	CAISDRGGTTNEKLFF	TGTGCCATCAGTGATAGGGGCGGTACAACTAATGAAAAACTGTTTTTT
NA	TRBV28	TRBJ2-7	NA	CASSSPLAGALEQYF	TGTGCCAGCAGCTCCCCACTAGCCGGGGCTCTCGAGCAGTACTTC
once	TRBV28	TRBJ2-7	TRBD1	CASSSHRGEHEQYF	TGTGCCAGCAGTTCCCACAGGGGTGAACACGAGCAGTACTTC